The 18 T cell receptor beta chains listed next were all sequenced from one sample in a study of identical twins. TCRdb passed the 5' RACE reads through MiXCR, listing each CDR3 protein once. The sample includes about 530,000 distinct CDR3 sequences, under 25% of them seen just once. This same sample was also taken into another study, of yellow fever vaccine responses in identical twins.

Sequenced material: CD4+ T cells sorted from blood. The receptors here all came from a woman aged 18-29 years in good health.

This clonotype was recorded a few times. The chain carries TRBV14 and TRBJ1-6, with 9 bases identical to TRBD1. This CDR3 region has 14 residues. The J segment lost 7 bases and the V segment lost 6 bases, leaving 4 bases of the junction unmatched. Germline CDR1 and CDR2: SGHDN and FVKESK. CDR3 in amino acids: CASRRGQGNSPLHF. The CDR3 DNA reads TGTGCCAGCAGACGCGGACAGGGGAATTCACCCCTCCACTTT.

In this sample, this clonotype turned up a few times. The CDR3, as DNA: TGTGCCAGCAGCGATACAGGGTTTGGCGAAAAACTGTTTTTT. Its translation: CASSDTGFGEKLFF. The gene calls are TRBV7-9 and TRBJ1-4, with D perhaps TRBD1 (6 bases). The CDR3 sequence is 14 residues long. Trimming removed 5 bases from V and 8 bases from J, with 15 bases in between. Germline V gene sequence: CDR1 SEHNR, CDR2 FQNEAQ (reference sequence). The full variable domain, completed using reference TRBV7-9 and TRBJ1-4, is DTGVSQNPRHKITKRGQNVTFRCDPISEHNRLYWYRQTLGQGPEFLTYFQNEAQLEKSRLLSDRFSAERPKGSFSTLEIQRTEQGDSAMYLCASSDTGFGEKLFFGSGTQLSVL.

In this sample, this clonotype turned up a few times. The chain uses TRBV24-1 and TRBJ2-3; 9 positions match TRBD2. Germline CDR1 and CDR2: KGHDR and SFDVKD. There are 15 residues in the CDR3. Trimming took 5 bases from V and 0 from J; bases not matched to a gene: 2. The CDR3 here is CATSASGTSTDTQYF. DNA for the CDR3: TGTGCCACCAGTGCTAGCGGGACGAGCACAGATACGCAGTATTTT.

This clonotype was counted a single time. CDR3 sequence reads: CASSIPEGLAGRSPSSSGANVLTF. The CDR3 nucleotides read TGCGCCAGCAGCATACCAGAGGGACTAGCGGGTCGTTCACCTTCGAGCTCTGGGGCCAACGTCCTGACTTTC. This rearrangement joins TRBV5-1 to TRBJ2-6; 12 bases match TRBD2. Germline V gives CDR1 SGHRS, CDR2 YFSETQ. The trim removed 4 bases at V and 0 bases at J, leaving 23 bases unmatched. This CDR3 has 24 residues. The full variable domain, completed using reference TRBV5-1 and TRBJ2-6, is KAGVTQTPRYLIKTRGQQVTLSCSPISGHRSVSWYQQTPGQGLQFLFEYFSETQRNKGNFPGRFSGRQFSNSRSEMNVSTLELGDSALYLCASSIPEGLAGRSPSSSGANVLTFGAGSRLTVL.

This clonotype came up a few times. The CDR3 DNA sequence: TGTGCCAGCAGCGTCGGGCGGGGGGGCTACGGTGAGCAGTTCTTC. Its protein product is CASSVGRGGYGEQFF. This chain links TRBV12-3 or TRBV12-4 with TRBJ2-1, with TRBD2 identical over 9 bases. The CDR3 runs 15 residues. V trimming: 6 bases; J trimming: 9 bases; junction bases outside the gene matches: 12.

This clonotype came up a few times. The V call is TRBV28, the J call TRBJ2-3; D tentatively fits TRBD1 or TRBD2 (5 bases each). The germline V and J ends were trimmed by 3 bases and 4 bases, with 20 bases remaining between them. CDR3 length: 17 residues. Germline lookup yields CDR1 MDHEN and CDR2 SYDVKM. The CDR3 region is CASSLRIGTSWADTQYF. In DNA form, the CDR3 reads TGTGCCAGCAGTTTGCGGATAGGGACGTCTTGGGCAGATACGCAGTATTTT.

Of note for this clonotype: Likely a read error: the CDR3 ends without its conserved phenylalanine or tryptophan. The V and J genes are TRBV11-2 and TRBJ2-3; D gene unclear. Germline CDR1 SGHAT, CDR2 FQNNGV. The CDR3 is 14 residues long. V lost 5 bases, J lost 0 bases, and 9 bases lay in between. Here the CDR3 DNA reads TGTGCCAGCAGCCTCCCGGCGAGCACAGATACGCAGTATTCT. Translation gives CASSLPASTDTQYS.

V and J are TRBV14 and TRBJ2-1; 12 positions match TRBD2. Germline CDR1 and CDR2: SGHDN and FVKESK. Unmatched junction bases numbered 11, after V lost 2 bases and J lost 0 bases. CDR3 size: 20 residues. The CDR3 nucleotides read TGTGCCAGCAGCCAACCTCGAAACGGACTAGCGGGAAGCTCCTACAATGAGCAGTTCTTC. Protein product: CASSQPRNGLAGSSYNEQFF.

The sample holds a few counts of this clonotype. This chain links TRBV20-1 with TRBJ2-1; possibly TRBD2 for D (7 bases). CDR3 length: 13 amino acids. V lost 5 bases and J lost 8, with 16 bases in between. Germline lookup yields CDR1 DFQATT and CDR2 SNEGSKA (reference sequence). CDR3 DNA sequence: TGCAGTGCTCCAGACGGGGGGCAAGATGAGCAGTTCTTC. It yields the protein CSAPDGGQDEQFF.

This chain connects TRBV29-1 to TRBJ2-5; 7 nucleotides line up with TRBD2. V lost 0 bases to trimming and J lost 7 bases; unmatched junction nucleotides: 20. The length of the CDR3 is 18 residues. Germline loops: CDR1 SQVTM, CDR2 ANQGSEA. CDR3 bases: TGCAGCGTTGAAGATGGGGAGGGGAGCATATTAGGATTGGGGACCCAGTACTTC. It codes for CSVEDGEGSILGLGTQYF.

The rearrangement links TRBV6-5 to TRBJ2-1, with 15 nucleotides matching TRBD2. CDR3 size: 19 residues. Germline lookup yields CDR1 MNHEY and CDR2 SVGAGI. J gave up 1 base and V 4 bases, and 8 bases lay outside the gene matches. The CDR3 region is CASSSPGLAGGFSYNEQFF. The DNA of the CDR3 is TGTGCCAGCAGTTCCCCGGGACTAGCGGGAGGTTTTTCCTACAATGAGCAGTTCTTC.

The table lists this clonotype with a few counts. This sequence joins TRBV28 and TRBJ1-5, with no clear D. This CDR3 has 15 residues. Per the germline V gene, CDR1 is MDHEN and CDR2 is SYDVKM. Trimming shortened V by 6 bases and J by 0 bases, and 12 bases separated the two germline ends. As DNA, the CDR3 is TGTGCCAGCAGAGACACGACATATAGCAATCAGCCCCAGCATTTT. It translates to CASRDTTYSNQPQHF.

The chain recombines TRBV5-1 with TRBJ2-5; 7 bases line up with TRBD1. The length of the CDR3 is 14 residues. Germline CDR1 is SGHRS and CDR2 is YFSETQ. Germline trimming cut 0 bases from V and 5 bases from J; bases unmatched to any gene: 4. CDR3 in DNA: TGCGCCAGCAGCTTGGCAGACAGGGTTGAGACCCAGTACTTC. It encodes CASSLADRVETQYF.

The chain is built from TRBV6-1 and TRBJ2-6; D is perhaps TRBD1 (6 bases). Germline values: CDR1 MNHNS, CDR2 SASEGT. V shed 10 bases and J shed 1 base, with 14 bases lying between them. The CDR3 is made up of 15 amino acids. The CDR3 sequence is CATQGKVSGANVLTF. DNA for the CDR3: TGTGCCACACAGGGAAAGGTATCTGGGGCCAACGTCCTGACTTTC.

V is TRBV29-1 and J is TRBJ2-5; D might be TRBD1 (5 bases). The CDR3 extends over 14 amino acids. In germline, CDR1 is SQVTM, CDR2 ANQGSEA. V was trimmed by 3 bases and J by 4 bases, leaving 15 bases between them. The chain's CDR3 is CSVEGRVSPETQYF. CDR3 in DNA: TGCAGCGTTGAGGGCAGGGTATCACCAGAGACCCAGTACTTC.

CDR3 coding DNA: TGTGCCAGCCGGGCGGGCGGTGCCTACAATGAGCAGTTCTTC. It codes for CASRAGGAYNEQFF. J is TRBJ2-1 and V is TRBV25-1; possibly TRBD2 for D (5 bases). The germline V and J ends were trimmed by 8 bases and 2 bases, with 13 bases remaining between them. The germline CDR1 and CDR2 sequences are MGHDK and SYGVNS. There are 14 residues in the CDR3.

The sample holds a few counts of this clonotype. The chain uses TRBV6-5 and TRBJ1-1, with D perhaps matching TRBD1 (5 bases). CDR3 length equals 14 residues. V lost 4 bases and J lost 3, with 12 bases in between. CDR1 and CDR2 from the germline V gene are MNHEY and SVGAGI. The CDR3, as DNA: TGTGCCAGCAGTTCCGTAGGGGCGGACACTGAAGCTTTCTTT. Translating it yields CASSSVGADTEAFF.

This clonotype has just a few counts. The chain is built from TRBV7-6 and TRBJ2-7, with 10 bases aligning to TRBD1. The V gene end was trimmed by 0 bases and the J gene end by 4 bases; junction bases not matched to a gene: 6. Germline CDR1 is SGHVS and CDR2 is FNYEAQ. The CDR3 runs to 16 residues. CDR3 DNA sequence: TGTGCCAGCAGCTTAGCGGTAGGGACAGGGGAGTACGAGCAGTACTTC. Translated: CASSLAVGTGEYEQYF.